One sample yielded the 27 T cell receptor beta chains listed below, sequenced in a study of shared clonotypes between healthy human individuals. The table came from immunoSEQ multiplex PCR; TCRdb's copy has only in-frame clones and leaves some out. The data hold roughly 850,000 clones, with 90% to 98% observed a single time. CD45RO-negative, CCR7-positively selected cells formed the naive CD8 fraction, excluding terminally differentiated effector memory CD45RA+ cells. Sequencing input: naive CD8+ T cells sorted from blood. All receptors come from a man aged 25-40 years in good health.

CDR3 region: CASSPPGQINTGELFF. The CDR3 bases are TGTGCCAGCAGCCCGCCGGGACAGATTAACACCGGGGAGCTGTTTTTT. The chain combines TRBV9 with TRBJ2-2; 7 bases are shared with TRBD1. Per germline, CDR1 SGDLS and CDR2 YYNGEE. The CDR3 is 16 amino acids. V shed 4 bases and J 2 bases; nucleotides not matched to a gene: 8.

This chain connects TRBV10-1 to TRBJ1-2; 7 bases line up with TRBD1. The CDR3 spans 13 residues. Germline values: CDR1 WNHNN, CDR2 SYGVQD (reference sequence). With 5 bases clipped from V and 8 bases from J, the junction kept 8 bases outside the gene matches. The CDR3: CASSKTGFQGYTF. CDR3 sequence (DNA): TGCGCCAGCAGTAAGACAGGGTTTCAAGGCTACACCTTC.

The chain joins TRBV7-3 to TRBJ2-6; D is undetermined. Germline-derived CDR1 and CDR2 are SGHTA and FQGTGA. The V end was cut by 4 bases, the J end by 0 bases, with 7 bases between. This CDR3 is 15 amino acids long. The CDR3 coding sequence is TGTGCCAGCAGCTCAAGCAACTCTGGGGCCAACGTCCTGACTTTC. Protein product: CASSSSNSGANVLTF.

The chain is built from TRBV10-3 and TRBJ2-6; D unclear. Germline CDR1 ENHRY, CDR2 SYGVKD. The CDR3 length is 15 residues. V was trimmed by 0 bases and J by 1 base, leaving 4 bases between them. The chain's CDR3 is CAISESPSGANVLTF. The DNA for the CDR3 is TGTGCCATCAGTGAGTCGCCTTCTGGGGCCAACGTCCTGACTTTC.

CDR3 amino acids: CASSLASGTGLGTEAFF. The CDR3 DNA sequence: TGTGCCAGCAGCTTGGCCAGCGGGACAGGGTTGGGAACTGAAGCTTTCTTT. The chain links TRBV5-6 to TRBJ1-1, with 9 bases that match TRBD1. V dropped 0 bases and J dropped 5; count of bases not matched to a gene: 11. Germline V gene sequence: CDR1 SGHDT, CDR2 YYEEEE. The CDR3 has 17 residues.

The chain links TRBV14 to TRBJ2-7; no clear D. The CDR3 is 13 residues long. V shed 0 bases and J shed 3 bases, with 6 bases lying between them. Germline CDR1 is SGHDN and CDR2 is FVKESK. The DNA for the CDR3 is TGTGCCAGCAGCCAAGATCGTCGCTACGAGCAGTACTTC. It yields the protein CASSQDRRYEQYF.

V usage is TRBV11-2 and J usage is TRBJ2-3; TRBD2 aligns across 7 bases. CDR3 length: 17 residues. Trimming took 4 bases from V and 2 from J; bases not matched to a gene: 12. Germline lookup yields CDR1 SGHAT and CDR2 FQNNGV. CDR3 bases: TGTGCCAGCAGCTACCAATCCGGGACTACCTACACAGATACGCAGTATTTT. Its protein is CASSYQSGTTYTDTQYF. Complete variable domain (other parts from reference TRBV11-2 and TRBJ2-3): EAGVAQSPRYKIIEKRQSVAFWCNPISGHATLYWYQQILGQGPKLLIQFQNNGVVDDSQLPKDRFSAERLKGVDSTLKIQPAKLEDSAVYLCASSYQSGTTYTDTQYFGPGTRLTVL.

The CDR3 bases are TGTGCCAGCAGTCCGGGACTAGCGGGAGCCACAGATACGCAGTATTTT. Residues: CASSPGLAGATDTQYF. This chain uses TRBV2 with TRBJ2-3; 14 nucleotides line up with TRBD2. The trim removed 5 bases at V and 2 bases at J, leaving 3 bases unmatched. The germline CDR1 and CDR2 sequences are SNHLY and FYNNEI. The CDR3 totals 16 residues.

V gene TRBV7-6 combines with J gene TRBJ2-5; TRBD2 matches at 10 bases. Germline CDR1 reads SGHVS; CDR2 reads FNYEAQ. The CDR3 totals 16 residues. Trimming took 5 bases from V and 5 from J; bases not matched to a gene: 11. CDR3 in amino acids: CASSPQSGRAVETQYF. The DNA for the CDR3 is TGTGCCAGCAGCCCTCAAAGCGGGAGGGCCGTCGAGACCCAGTACTTC.

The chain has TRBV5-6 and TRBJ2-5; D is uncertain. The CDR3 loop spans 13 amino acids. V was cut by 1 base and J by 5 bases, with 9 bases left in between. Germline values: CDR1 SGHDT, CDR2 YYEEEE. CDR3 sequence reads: CASSLPGHETQYF. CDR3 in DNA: TGTGCCAGCAGCTTGCCCGGGCACGAGACCCAGTACTTC.

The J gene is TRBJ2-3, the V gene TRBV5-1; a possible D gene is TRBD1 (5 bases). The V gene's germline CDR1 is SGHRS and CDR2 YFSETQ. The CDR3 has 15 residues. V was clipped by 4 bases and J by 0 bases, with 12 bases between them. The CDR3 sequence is CASSAEQASTDTQYF. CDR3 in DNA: TGCGCCAGCAGCGCCGAACAGGCTAGCACAGATACGCAGTATTTT.

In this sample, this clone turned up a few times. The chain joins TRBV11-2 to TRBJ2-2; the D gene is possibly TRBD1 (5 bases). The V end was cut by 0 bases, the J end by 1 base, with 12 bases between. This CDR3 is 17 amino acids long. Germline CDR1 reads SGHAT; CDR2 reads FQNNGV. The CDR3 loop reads CASSLDKGPMNTGELFF. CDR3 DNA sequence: TGTGCCAGCAGCTTAGATAAGGGGCCAATGAACACCGGGGAGCTGTTTTTT.

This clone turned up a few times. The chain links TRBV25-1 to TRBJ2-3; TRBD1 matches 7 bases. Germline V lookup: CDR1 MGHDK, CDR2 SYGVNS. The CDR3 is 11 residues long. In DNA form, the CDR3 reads TGTGCGACAGGGAGCACAGATACGCAGTATTTT. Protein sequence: CATGSTDTQYF.

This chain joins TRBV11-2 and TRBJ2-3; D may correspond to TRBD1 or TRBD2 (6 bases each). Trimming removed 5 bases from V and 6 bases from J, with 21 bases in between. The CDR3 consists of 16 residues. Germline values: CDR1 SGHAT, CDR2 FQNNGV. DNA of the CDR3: TGTGCCAGCAGCCCGAGGACAGCGGGCGAGGTGGATACGCAGTATTTT. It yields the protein CASSPRTAGEVDTQYF.

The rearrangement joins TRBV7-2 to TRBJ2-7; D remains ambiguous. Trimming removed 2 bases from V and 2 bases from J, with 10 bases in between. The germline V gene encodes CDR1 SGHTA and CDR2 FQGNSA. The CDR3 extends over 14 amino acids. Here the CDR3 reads CASSLISRPYEQYF. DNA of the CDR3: TGTGCCAGCAGCTTAATTTCAAGACCCTACGAGCAGTACTTC.

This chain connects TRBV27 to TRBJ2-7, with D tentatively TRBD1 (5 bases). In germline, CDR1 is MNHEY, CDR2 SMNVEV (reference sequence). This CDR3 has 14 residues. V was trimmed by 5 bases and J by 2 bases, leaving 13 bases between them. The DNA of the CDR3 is TGTGCCAGCAGTCCTGGAGACAGTACCTACGAGCAGTACTTC. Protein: CASSPGDSTYEQYF.

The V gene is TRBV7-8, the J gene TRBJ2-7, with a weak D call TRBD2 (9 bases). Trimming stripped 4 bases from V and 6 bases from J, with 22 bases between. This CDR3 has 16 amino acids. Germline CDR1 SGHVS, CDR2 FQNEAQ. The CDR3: CASSSRGRGREGEQYF. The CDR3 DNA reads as TGTGCCAGCAGCTCTAGAGGCAGGGGGCGGGAGGGCGAGCAGTACTTC.

This chain's CDR3 is CSVERGLADPDTQYF. Here the CDR3 DNA reads TGCAGCGTTGAAAGAGGGCTAGCGGACCCAGATACGCAGTATTTT. This chain uses TRBV29-1 with TRBJ2-3; 7 nucleotides align to TRBD2. Germline V gives CDR1 SQVTM, CDR2 ANQGSEA. V lost 2 bases, J lost 4 bases, and 9 bases stayed unmatched. The length of the CDR3 is 15 residues.

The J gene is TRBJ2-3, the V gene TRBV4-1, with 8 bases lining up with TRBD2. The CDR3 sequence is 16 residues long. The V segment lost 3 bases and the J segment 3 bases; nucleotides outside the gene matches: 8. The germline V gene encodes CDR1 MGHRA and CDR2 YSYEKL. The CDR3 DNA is TGCGCCAGCAGCCACCCGCCAGCGGGAGAGACAGATACGCAGTATTTT. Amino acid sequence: CASSHPPAGETDTQYF.

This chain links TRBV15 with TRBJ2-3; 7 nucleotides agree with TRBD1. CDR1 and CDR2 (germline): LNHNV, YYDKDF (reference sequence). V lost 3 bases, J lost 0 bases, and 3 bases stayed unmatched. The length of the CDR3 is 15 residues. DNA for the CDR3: TGTGCCACCAGCAGGGGGACAGCTAGCACAGATACGCAGTATTTT. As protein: CATSRGTASTDTQYF.

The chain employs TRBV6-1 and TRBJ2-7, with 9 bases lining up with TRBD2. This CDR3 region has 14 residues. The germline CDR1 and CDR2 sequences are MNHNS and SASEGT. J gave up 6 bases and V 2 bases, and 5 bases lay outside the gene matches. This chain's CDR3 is CASSELAGVFEQYF. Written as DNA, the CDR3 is TGTGCCAGCAGTGAATTAGCGGGAGTTTTCGAGCAGTACTTC.

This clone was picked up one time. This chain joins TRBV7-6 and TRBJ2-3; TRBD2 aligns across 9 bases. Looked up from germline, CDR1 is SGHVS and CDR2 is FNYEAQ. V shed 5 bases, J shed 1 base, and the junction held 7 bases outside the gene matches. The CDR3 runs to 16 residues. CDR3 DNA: TGTGCCAGCAGCACACTAGCGGGTAGCGGCACAGATACGCAGTATTTT. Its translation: CASSTLAGSGTDTQYF.

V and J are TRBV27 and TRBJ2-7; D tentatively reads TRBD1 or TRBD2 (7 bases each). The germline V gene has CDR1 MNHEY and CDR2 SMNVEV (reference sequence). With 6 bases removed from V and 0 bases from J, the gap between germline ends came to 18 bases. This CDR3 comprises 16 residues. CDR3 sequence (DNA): TGTGCCAGCAGCCCATCGCGGGGGACAGCCTCCTACGAGCAGTACTTC. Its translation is CASSPSRGTASYEQYF.

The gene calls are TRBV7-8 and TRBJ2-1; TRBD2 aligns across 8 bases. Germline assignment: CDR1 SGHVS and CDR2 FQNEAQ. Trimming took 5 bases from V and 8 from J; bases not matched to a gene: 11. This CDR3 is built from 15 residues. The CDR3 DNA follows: TGTGCCAGCAGCCGCGGACTAGCTTCGATCGATGAGCAGTTCTTC. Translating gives CASSRGLASIDEQFF.

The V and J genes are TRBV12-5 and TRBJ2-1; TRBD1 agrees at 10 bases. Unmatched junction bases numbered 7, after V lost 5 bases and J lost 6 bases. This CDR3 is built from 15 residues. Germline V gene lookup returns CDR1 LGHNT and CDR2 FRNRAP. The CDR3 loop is CASGVPGQGFNEQFF. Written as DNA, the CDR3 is TGTGCTAGTGGTGTACCGGGACAGGGGTTCAATGAGCAGTTCTTC. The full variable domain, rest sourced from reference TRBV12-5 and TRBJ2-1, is DARVTQTPRHKVTEMGQEVTMRCQPILGHNTVFWYRQTMMQGLELLAYFRNRAPLDDSGMPKDRFSAEMPDATLATLKIQPSEPRDSAVYFCASGVPGQGFNEQFFGPGTRLTVL.

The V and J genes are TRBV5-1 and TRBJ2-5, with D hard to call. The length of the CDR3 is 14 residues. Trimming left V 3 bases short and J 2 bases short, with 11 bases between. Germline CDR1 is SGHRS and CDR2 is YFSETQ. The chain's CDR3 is CASSSTERQETQYF. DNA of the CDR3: TGCGCCAGCAGCTCCACTGAACGGCAAGAGACCCAGTACTTC.

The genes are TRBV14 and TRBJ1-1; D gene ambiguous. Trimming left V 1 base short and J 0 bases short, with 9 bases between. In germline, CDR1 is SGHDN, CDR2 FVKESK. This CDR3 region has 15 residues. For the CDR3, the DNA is TGTGCCAGCAGCCAAGGAACAGCTATGAACACTGAAGCTTTCTTT. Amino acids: CASSQGTAMNTEAFF.